These 24 T cell receptor beta chains originate from one sample sequenced in a study of T cells in Graves' hyperthyroidism and ophthalmopathy. RNA transcripts gave rise to amplified TCR beta CDR3 regions. The study used the HTBI primer set for a first-round RT-PCR of the TCR CDR3. One entry per CDR3 protein, called by TCRdb with MiXCR from the multiplex PCR reads. Here the sample spans about 640,000 distinct CDR3 sequences, 20% being singletons. Material for sequencing was blood. These receptors all come from a man aged 25 to 40 with Graves' ophthalmopathy.

This clonotype was recorded a few times. The chain carries TRBV18 and TRBJ1-2; TRBD1 aligns across 8 bases. V gave up 0 bases and J gave up 4 bases; unmatched junction bases: 7. CDR3 length equals 16 residues. The germline CDR1 and CDR2 sequences are KGHSH and LQKENI. The CDR3 sequence is CASSPPGQALLYGYTF. The CDR3 DNA reads as TGTGCCAGCTCACCACCGGGACAGGCCCTCCTCTATGGCTACACCTTC. Supplemented by reference TRBV18 and TRBJ1-2, the full variable domain reads NAGVMQNPRHLVRRRGQEARLRCSPMKGHSHVYWYRQLPEEGLKFMVYLQKENIIDESGMPKERFSAEFPKEGPSILRIQQVVRGDSAAYFCASSPPGQALLYGYTFGSGTRLTVV.

The chain recombines TRBV9 with TRBJ2-1; 8 bases align to TRBD1. The V gene's germline CDR1 is SGDLS and CDR2 YYNGEE. The CDR3 runs 16 residues. After removal of 4 bases from V and 7 bases from J, the junction contained 13 bases not matched to a gene. CDR3 residues: CASSPIGGQVLNEQFF. The CDR3 bases are TGTGCCAGCAGCCCAATAGGGGGACAGGTTTTGAATGAGCAGTTCTTC.

This clonotype was seen a handful of times. This rearrangement joins TRBV28 to TRBJ2-2; D may be TRBD2 (6 bases). Germline assignment: CDR1 MDHEN and CDR2 SYDVKM. This CDR3 is built from 16 residues. Trimming shortened V by 4 bases and J by 3 bases, and 15 bases separated the two germline ends. In DNA, the CDR3 is TGTGCCAGCAGTTCCGACGTTGGGACTTACACCGGGGAGCTGTTTTTT. Its protein product is CASSSDVGTYTGELFF.

Here the CDR3 reads CASSLFTANQETQYF. The DNA for the CDR3 is TGCGCCAGCAGCTTGTTTACAGCTAACCAAGAGACCCAGTACTTC. This chain links TRBV5-1 with TRBJ2-5; D is unclear. V was shortened by 1 base and J by 0 bases, with 10 bases between the two germline ends. This CDR3 region has 15 residues. Germline loops: CDR1 SGHRS, CDR2 YFSETQ.

This clonotype was seen many times. The chain couples TRBV5-1 to TRBJ2-1, with 10 nucleotides matching TRBD1. The CDR3 is 17 amino acids. The V and J ends lost 5 bases and 2 bases, in that order; junction bases with no gene match: 10. Looked up from germline, CDR1 is SGHRS and CDR2 is YFSETQ. The CDR3 nucleotides are TGCGCCAGCAGTACACCCACCGGGACAGGGGCCTACAATGAGCAGTTCTTC. Protein sequence: CASSTPTGTGAYNEQFF.

The rearrangement joins TRBV6-5 to TRBJ2-5, with 8 bases aligning to TRBD2. This CDR3 is built from 17 residues. The germline V gene has CDR1 MNHEY and CDR2 SVGAGI. The V and J ends lost 0 bases and 5 bases, in that order; junction bases with no gene match: 11. The CDR3 bases are TGTGCCAGCAGTTACTCGCCGGTTCCCCGGGGGGGGGAGACCCAGTACTTC. Translating it yields CASSYSPVPRGGETQYF.

This clonotype came up many times. J is TRBJ2-7 and V is TRBV11-2, with D uncertain. V was shortened by 1 base and J by 4 bases, with 8 bases between the two germline ends. The CDR3 runs to 13 residues. CDR1 and CDR2 from the germline V gene are SGHAT and FQNNGV. CDR3: CASSLGLTYEQYF. The DNA of the CDR3 is TGTGCCAGCAGCTTAGGACTCACGTACGAGCAGTACTTC.

DNA of the CDR3: TGTGCCAGTTGCGACAGGGGGCGGGGCGGGGAGCTGTTTTTT. Its translation is CASCDRGRGGELFF. The chain links TRBV19 to TRBJ2-2; 10 bases are a match to TRBD1. This CDR3 region has 14 residues. Germline trimming cut 8 bases from V and 7 bases from J; bases unmatched to any gene: 7. Germline V gene lookup returns CDR1 LNHDA and CDR2 SQIVND (reference sequence).

There are a few counts of this clonotype. The rearrangement links TRBV28 to TRBJ1-6; D call uncertain. The V gene's germline CDR1 is MDHEN and CDR2 SYDVKM. This CDR3 has 11 amino acids. V was cut by 8 bases and J by 8 bases, with 7 bases left in between. CDR3 in amino acids: CASARDSPLHF. The CDR3, as DNA: TGTGCCAGCGCCCGGGATTCACCCCTCCACTTT.

The chain recombines TRBV5-8 with TRBJ2-5; no clear D gene. Trimming removed 0 bases from V and 5 bases from J, with 8 bases in between. Per germline, CDR1 SGHTS and CDR2 YDEGEE. This CDR3 comprises 13 residues. The DNA of the CDR3 is TGTGCCAGCAGCTTGGAGCCCGGGGAGACCCAGTACTTC. Translation: CASSLEPGETQYF.

This clonotype has a handful of counts. This chain uses TRBV20-1 with TRBJ1-5; D gene unclear. This CDR3 spans 13 amino acids. Trimming left V 2 bases short and J 6 bases short, with 11 bases between. Germline-derived CDR1 and CDR2 are DFQATT and SNEGSKA (reference sequence). In DNA form, the CDR3 reads TGCAGTGCTAGAAGGGCGGCAGGTCAGCCCCAGCATTTT. It is translated as CSARRAAGQPQHF.

The chain uses TRBV27 and TRBJ1-1; 7 nucleotides agree with TRBD1. CDR1 is MNHEY, CDR2 SMNVEV, per germline (reference sequence). The ends lost 8 bases at V and 8 bases at J; junction bases unmatched: 8. This CDR3 region has 12 residues. CDR3 amino acids: CASGYPDREAFF. The CDR3 DNA reads TGTGCCAGCGGATACCCGGACAGGGAAGCTTTCTTT.

V usage is TRBV28 and J usage is TRBJ2-1; D is possibly TRBD1 or TRBD2 (6 bases each). The CDR3 has 13 amino acids. The ends were cut back, 9 bases at V and 4 bases at J, with 13 bases in the middle. In germline, CDR1 is MDHEN, CDR2 SYDVKM. DNA for the CDR3: TGTGCCAGTAGGGGGGAGCCTTACAATGAGCAGTTCTTC. Its protein product is CASRGEPYNEQFF.

This clonotype was recorded at least ten times. The V and J genes are TRBV3-1 and TRBJ1-1; a weak D match, TRBD1 (5 bases). Between the trimmed V and J ends, which lost 1 base and 10 bases, there was a span of 13 bases. The CDR3 covers 13 residues. Per the germline V gene, CDR1 is LGHDT and CDR2 is YNNKEL (reference sequence). CDR3 residues: CASSQGQYVIAFF. The CDR3 DNA sequence: TGTGCCAGCAGCCAAGGACAGTATGTAATAGCTTTCTTT.

V is TRBV5-1 and J is TRBJ2-7, with D tentatively TRBD2 (6 bases). Germline CDR1 and CDR2: SGHRS and YFSETQ. This CDR3 has 15 amino acids. V gave up 0 bases and J gave up 1 base, with 11 bases separating them. The CDR3 is CASSLDGGRSYEQYF. CDR3 DNA: TGCGCCAGCAGCTTGGACGGGGGACGGTCCTACGAGCAGTACTTC.

There are a few counts of this clonotype. The J gene is TRBJ2-5, the V gene TRBV5-6; the D gene could be TRBD1 or TRBD2 (5 bases each). Per the germline V gene, CDR1 is SGHDT and CDR2 is YYEEEE. The CDR3 has 16 amino acids. The V end lost 4 bases, the J end lost 2 bases, and 18 bases lay between the germline ends. CDR3 DNA: TGTGCCAGCAGCCCCCTCGGGGCGGCCAGACAAGAGACCCAGTACTTC. This encodes CASSPLGAARQETQYF.

This clonotype has just a few counts. The chain recombines TRBV5-6 with TRBJ2-3; D call uncertain. The germline CDR1 and CDR2 sequences are SGHDT and YYEEEE. This CDR3 spans 16 amino acids. With 0 bases removed from V and 0 bases from J, the gap between germline ends came to 11 bases. CDR3 residues: CASSLAPASSTDTQYF. The DNA of the CDR3 is TGTGCCAGCAGCTTGGCGCCCGCTTCTAGCACAGATACGCAGTATTTT.

Many counts were recorded for this clonotype. The chain employs TRBV28 and TRBJ2-7, with 13 bases matching TRBD2. CDR3 length equals 15 residues. Germline V gene lookup returns CDR1 MDHEN and CDR2 SYDVKM. After removal of 4 bases from V and 5 bases from J, the junction contained 5 bases not matched to a gene. CDR3 DNA: TGTGCCAGCAGTTCGGGACTAGCGGGACGTAACGAGCAGTACTTC. This translates into CASSSGLAGRNEQYF.

Concerning this clonotype: This clone may be a read error of a much larger clone one base away. The chain has TRBV10-3 and TRBJ2-3; 11 bases are shared with TRBD2. The V segment lost 6 bases and the J segment 3 bases; nucleotides outside the gene matches: 8. This CDR3 has 16 residues. CDR1 ENHRY and CDR2 SYGVKD come from the germline V gene. The CDR3 loop is CAISHTSGSGTDTQYF. CDR3 DNA sequence: TGTGCCATCAGCCACACTAGCGGGAGTGGGACAGATACGCAGTATTTT.

For this clonotype: An end of the junction does not agree with germline; a read error may underlie this. The chain has TRBV10-3 and TRBJ2-7; 8 nucleotides align to TRBD1. The length of the CDR3 is 15 residues. Germline CDR1 and CDR2: ENHRY and SYGVKD. CDR3 sequence: CAINAGTGDHYERYF. CDR3 nucleotides: TGTGCCATCAATGCCGGGACAGGAGATCACTACGAGCGGTACTTC.

The V and J genes are TRBV27 and TRBJ2-1; TRBD1 agrees at 7 bases. Germline CDR1 reads MNHEY; CDR2 reads SMNVEV (reference sequence). The trim removed 5 bases at V and 1 base at J, leaving 11 bases unmatched. The CDR3 totals 17 residues. This chain's CDR3 is CASSERAGGWSYNEQFF. In nucleotides, the CDR3 is TGTGCCAGCAGTGAAAGGGCAGGGGGATGGTCCTACAATGAGCAGTTCTTC.

V gene TRBV20-1 combines with J gene TRBJ2-3, with D possibly TRBD2 on 5 matching bases. V lost 5 bases and J 4 bases, leaving 16 bases between the germline ends. Germline V gene lookup returns CDR1 DFQATT and CDR2 SNEGSKA (reference sequence). The CDR3 sequence is 14 residues long. The CDR3 is CSAAGLPVADTQYF. The CDR3 nucleotides are TGCAGTGCTGCCGGACTGCCGGTGGCAGATACGCAGTATTTT.

The genes are TRBV4-2 and TRBJ2-7; possibly TRBD1 or TRBD2 for D (5 bases each). Deletions cut 0 bases from V and 6 bases from J, with 18 bases between. CDR3 size: 16 residues. Germline loops: CDR1 LGHNA, CDR2 YNFKEQ. The DNA of the CDR3 is TGTGCCAGCAGCCAAGATAGGGGCGGGTCCTGGGGCGAGCAGTACTTC. Translation: CASSQDRGGSWGEQYF.

V is TRBV4-1 and J is TRBJ2-3, with 8 positions matching TRBD2. J lost 2 bases, V lost 0 bases, and 7 bases had no gene match. The length of the CDR3 is 17 residues. Germline loops: CDR1 MGHRA, CDR2 YSYEKL. CDR3 sequence reads: CASSQDFASGYTDTQYF. The CDR3 nucleotides are TGCGCCAGCAGCCAAGATTTTGCTAGCGGGTACACAGATACGCAGTATTTT.